This T cell receptor beta chain was identified in a study of T-cell reconstitution after alpha-beta-depleted transplantation in children. Notes on the study in general: Reportedly, alpha-beta T cells present about two months post-transplant originated from several hundred expanded clones of graft origin. Recipient T cells and thymic progenitors that survived gave rise to the high TCRbeta diversity observed at day 60 in some patients.

This clonotype was observed a handful of times. Antigen: not known. Using unique molecular identifiers, the investigators prepared the TCRbeta library. From the PCR reads, TCRdb called clonotypes with MiXCR, one entry per CDR3 protein. The repertoire holds about 830,000 distinct CDR3 sequences, with 15% to 20% as singletons. This CDR3 is built from 15 residues. J lost 0 bases, V lost 6 bases, and 8 bases had no gene match. The receptor comes from a male patient under 18 who had a stem cell transplant for acute lymphoblastic leukemia, so the T cells may come from the graft donor. This specimen was PBMCs, mostly from graft donor cells, taken 360 days after TCRalphabeta/CD19-depleted stem cell transplant. The chain employs TRBV12-3 or TRBV12-4 and TRBJ2-7; 7 bases map to TRBD1. Written as DNA, the CDR3 is TGTGCCAGCAGGCCACAGGGGACCTCCTCCTACGAGCAGTACTTC. Amino acids: CASRPQGTSSYEQYF.